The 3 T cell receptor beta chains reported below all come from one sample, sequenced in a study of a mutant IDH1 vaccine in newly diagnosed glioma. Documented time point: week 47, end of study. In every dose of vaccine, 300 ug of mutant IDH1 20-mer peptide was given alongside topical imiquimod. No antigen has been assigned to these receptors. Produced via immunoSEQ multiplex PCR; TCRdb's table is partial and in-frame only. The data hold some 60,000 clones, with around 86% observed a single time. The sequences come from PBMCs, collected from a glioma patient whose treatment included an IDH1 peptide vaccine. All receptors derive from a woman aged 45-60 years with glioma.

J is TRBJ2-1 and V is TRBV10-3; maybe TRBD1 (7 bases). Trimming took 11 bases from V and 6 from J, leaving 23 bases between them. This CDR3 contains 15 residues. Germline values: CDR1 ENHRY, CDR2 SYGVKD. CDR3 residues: CASANFGGTVNEQFF. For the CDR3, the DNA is TGTGCCTCCGCGAACTTCGGCGGGACAGTCAATGAGCAGTTCTTC.

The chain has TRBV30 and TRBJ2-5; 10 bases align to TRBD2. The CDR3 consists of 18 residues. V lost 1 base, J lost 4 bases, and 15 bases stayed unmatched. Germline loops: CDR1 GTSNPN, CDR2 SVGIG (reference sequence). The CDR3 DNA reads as TGTGCCTGGAGTGGTCAAGCGGGGGGGCTCTGGGAGGGAGAGACCCAGTACTTC. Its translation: CAWSGQAGGLWEGETQYF. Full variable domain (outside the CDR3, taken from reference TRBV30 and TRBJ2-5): SQTIHQWPATLVQPVGSPLSLECTVEGTSNPNLYWYRQAAGRGLQLLFYSVGIGQISSEVPQNLSASRPQDRQFILSSKKLLLSDSGFYLCAWSGQAGGLWEGETQYFGPGTRLLVL.

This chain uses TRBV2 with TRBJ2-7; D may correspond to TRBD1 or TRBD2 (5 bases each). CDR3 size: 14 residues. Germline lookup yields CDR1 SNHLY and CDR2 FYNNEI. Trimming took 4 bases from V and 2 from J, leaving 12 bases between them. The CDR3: CASSVGRQTYEQYF. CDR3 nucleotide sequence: TGTGCCAGCAGTGTGGGACGTCAAACCTACGAGCAGTACTTC.